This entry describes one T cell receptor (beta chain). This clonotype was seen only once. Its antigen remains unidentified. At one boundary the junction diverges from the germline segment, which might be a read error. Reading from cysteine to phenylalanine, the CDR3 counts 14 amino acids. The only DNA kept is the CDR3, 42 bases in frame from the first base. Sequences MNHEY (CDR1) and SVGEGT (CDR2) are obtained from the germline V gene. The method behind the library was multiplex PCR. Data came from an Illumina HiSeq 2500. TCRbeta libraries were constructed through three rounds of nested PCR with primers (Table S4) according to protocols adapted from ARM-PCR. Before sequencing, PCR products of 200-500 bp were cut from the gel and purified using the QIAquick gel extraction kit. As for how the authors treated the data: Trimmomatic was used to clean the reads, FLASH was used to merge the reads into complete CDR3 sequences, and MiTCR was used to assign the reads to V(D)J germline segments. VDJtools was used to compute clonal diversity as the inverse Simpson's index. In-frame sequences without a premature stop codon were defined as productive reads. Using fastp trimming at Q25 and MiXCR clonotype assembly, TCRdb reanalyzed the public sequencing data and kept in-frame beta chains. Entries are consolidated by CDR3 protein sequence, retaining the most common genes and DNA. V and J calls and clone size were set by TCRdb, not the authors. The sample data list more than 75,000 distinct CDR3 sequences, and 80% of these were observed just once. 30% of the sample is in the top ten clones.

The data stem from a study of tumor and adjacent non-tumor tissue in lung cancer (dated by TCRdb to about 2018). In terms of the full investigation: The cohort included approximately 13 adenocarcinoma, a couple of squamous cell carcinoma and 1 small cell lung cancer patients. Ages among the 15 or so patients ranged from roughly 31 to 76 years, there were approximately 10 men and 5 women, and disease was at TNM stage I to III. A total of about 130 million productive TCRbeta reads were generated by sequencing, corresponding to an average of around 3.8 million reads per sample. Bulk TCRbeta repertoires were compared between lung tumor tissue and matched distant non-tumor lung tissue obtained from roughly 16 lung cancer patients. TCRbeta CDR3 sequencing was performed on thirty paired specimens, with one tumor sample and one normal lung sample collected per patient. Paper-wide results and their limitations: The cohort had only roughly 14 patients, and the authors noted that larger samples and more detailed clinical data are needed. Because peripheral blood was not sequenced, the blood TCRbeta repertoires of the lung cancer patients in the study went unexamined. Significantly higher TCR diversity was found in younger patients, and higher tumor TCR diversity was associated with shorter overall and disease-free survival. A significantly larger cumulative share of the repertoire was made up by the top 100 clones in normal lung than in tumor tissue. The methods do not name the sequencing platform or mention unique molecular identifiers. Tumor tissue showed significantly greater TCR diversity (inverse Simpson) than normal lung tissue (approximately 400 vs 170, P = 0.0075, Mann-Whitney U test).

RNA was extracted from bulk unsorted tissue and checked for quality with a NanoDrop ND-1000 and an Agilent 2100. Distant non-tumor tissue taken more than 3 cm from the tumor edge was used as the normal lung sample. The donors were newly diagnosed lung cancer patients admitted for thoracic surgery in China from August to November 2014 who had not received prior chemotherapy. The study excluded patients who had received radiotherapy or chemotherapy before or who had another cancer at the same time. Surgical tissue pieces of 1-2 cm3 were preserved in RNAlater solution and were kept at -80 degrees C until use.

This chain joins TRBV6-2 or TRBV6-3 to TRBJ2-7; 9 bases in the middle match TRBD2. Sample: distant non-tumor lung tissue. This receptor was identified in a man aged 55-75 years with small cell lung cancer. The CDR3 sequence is CGNKIAGAPMEQYF. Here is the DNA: TGTGGCAACAAGATAGCGGGAGCCCCTATGGAGCAGTATTTC.